Listed below are T cell receptor beta chains from one sample, sequenced in a study of metastatic and nonmetastatic thyroid tumors. TCRdb re-clonotyped the PCR reads through MiXCR. The sample lists fewer than 25,000 clones; around 21% were seen once. Sequencing was carried out using blood. These receptors all come from a male donor with papillary thyroid cancer or a benign thyroid nodule (not recorded which). Some clones in this sample may be carry-over from other donors' samples. CDR3s include the opening cysteine and the closing phenylalanine or tryptophan. D genes are given only for firm matches. A clone size is listed for some rows: how often the clone was seen (once, few, many), or a class if it is expanded.

cdr3_aa: CASSLDQWETQYF; cdr3_nt: TGCGCCAGCAGCTTGGACCAGTGGGAGACCCAGTACTTC; v_call: TRBV5-1; j_call: TRBJ2-5; clone_size: many; d_call: NA
cdr3_aa: CSARILSGGPLADTQYF; cdr3_nt: TGCAGTGCTAGAATTTTGTCGGGAGGGCCGTTGGCAGATACGCAGTATTTT; v_call: TRBV20-1; j_call: TRBJ2-3; clone_size: NA; d_call: TRBD2
cdr3_aa: CASSYLAGVGEQYF; cdr3_nt: TGCGCCAGCAGCTACCTAGCGGGAGTAGGCGAGCAGTACTTC; v_call: TRBV5-1; j_call: TRBJ2-7; clone_size: many; d_call: TRBD2
cdr3_aa: CSAREEGLDTGERFF; cdr3_nt: TGCAGTGCTAGAGAAGAGGGGTTGGACACCGGGGAGCGGTTCTTT; v_call: TRBV20-1; j_call: TRBJ2-2; clone_size: NA; d_call: NA
cdr3_aa: CASSQEYRAREQFF; cdr3_nt: TGCGCCAGCAGCCAAGAATATAGGGCAAGAGAGCAGTTCTTC; v_call: TRBV4-1; j_call: TRBJ2-1; clone_size: once; d_call: NA
cdr3_aa: CAGRTGVSTEAFF; cdr3_nt: TGTGCCGGAAGGACAGGAGTCTCCACTGAAGCTTTCTTT; v_call: TRBV2; j_call: TRBJ1-1; clone_size: few; d_call: TRBD1
cdr3_aa: CASSLRDGYGYTF; cdr3_nt: TGTGCCAGCAGTCTCCGGGACGGCTATGGCTACACCTTC; v_call: TRBV6-1; j_call: TRBJ1-2; clone_size: NA; d_call: NA
cdr3_aa: CASSLWGAIYEQYF; cdr3_nt: TGTGCCAGCAGCCTCTGGGGGGCTATCTACGAGCAGTACTTC; v_call: TRBV5-6; j_call: TRBJ2-7; clone_size: many; d_call: NA
cdr3_aa: CSARAPAGGESPLHF; cdr3_nt: TGCAGTGCTAGAGCCCCAGCTGGTGGGGAATCACCCCTCCACTTT; v_call: TRBV20-1; j_call: TRBJ1-6; clone_size: NA; d_call: NA
cdr3_aa: CSAREGAGDTDTQYF; cdr3_nt: TGCAGTGCTAGAGAGGGAGCGGGAGACACAGATACGCAGTATTTT; v_call: TRBV20-1; j_call: TRBJ2-3; clone_size: few; d_call: TRBD2
cdr3_aa: CASSLGQGHSPLHF; cdr3_nt: TGCGCCAGCAGCTTGGGGCAGGGGCACTCACCCCTCCACTTT; v_call: TRBV5-1; j_call: TRBJ1-6; clone_size: NA; d_call: NA
cdr3_aa: CASSPNARTYGYTF; cdr3_nt: TGTGCCAGCAGTCCCAACGCCCGGACGTATGGCTACACCTTC; v_call: TRBV28; j_call: TRBJ1-2; clone_size: few; d_call: NA
cdr3_aa: CASGVGGTNQPQHF; cdr3_nt: TGTGCCAGCGGGGTAGGGGGAACCAATCAGCCCCAGCATTTT; v_call: TRBV28; j_call: TRBJ1-5; clone_size: NA; d_call: NA
cdr3_aa: CASRIRDSAYEQYF; cdr3_nt: TGTGCCAGCAGGATCCGGGACTCGGCCTACGAGCAGTACTTC; v_call: TRBV2; j_call: TRBJ2-7; clone_size: few; d_call: NA
cdr3_aa: CASQSSGTGELFF; cdr3_nt: TGTGCCAGCCAGTCGTCCGGGACAGGGGAGCTGTTTTTT; v_call: TRBV27; j_call: TRBJ2-2; clone_size: few; d_call: NA
cdr3_aa: CASSDNQPQHF; cdr3_nt: TGTGCCAGCAGTGATAACCAGCCCCAGCATTTT; v_call: TRBV2; j_call: TRBJ1-5; clone_size: many; d_call: NA
cdr3_aa: CASSLVGLERTGELFF; cdr3_nt: TGCGCCAGCAGCTTGGTAGGGCTTGAGAGGACCGGGGAGCTGTTTTTT; v_call: TRBV5-1; j_call: TRBJ2-2; clone_size: many; d_call: NA
cdr3_aa: CASSEIPGQVGYGYTF; cdr3_nt: TGTGCCAGCAGTGAAATTCCGGGACAGGTGGGGTATGGCTACACCTTC; v_call: TRBV27; j_call: TRBJ1-2; clone_size: medium-sized; d_call: TRBD1
cdr3_aa: CASSSGQGLEQYF; cdr3_nt: TGTGCCAGCAGCTCGGGACAGGGCTTAGAGCAGTACTTC; v_call: TRBV7-9; j_call: TRBJ2-7; clone_size: many; d_call: TRBD1
cdr3_aa: CASSLSARGAFF; cdr3_nt: TGTGCCAGCAGTTTATCGGCGAGAGGCGCTTTCTTT; v_call: TRBV28; j_call: TRBJ1-1; clone_size: NA; d_call: NA
cdr3_aa: CASSHSDRGPHNEQFF; cdr3_nt: TGTGCCAGCAGCCACAGTGACAGGGGGCCCCATAATGAGCAGTTCTTC; v_call: TRBV3-1; j_call: TRBJ2-1; clone_size: many; d_call: TRBD1
cdr3_aa: CALSGVVAMVDTQYF; cdr3_nt: TGTGCCTTGAGTGGAGTGGTAGCGATGGTGGATACGCAGTATTTT; v_call: TRBV30; j_call: TRBJ2-3; clone_size: once; d_call: NA
cdr3_aa: CASSLDTTGSGANVLTF; cdr3_nt: TGTGCCAGCAGCTTGGATACGACAGGGAGTGGGGCCAACGTCCTGACTTTC; v_call: TRBV5-4; j_call: TRBJ2-6; clone_size: many; d_call: TRBD1
cdr3_aa: CSARDEREYYEQYF; cdr3_nt: TGCAGTGCTAGAGATGAGCGGGAGTACTACGAGCAGTACTTC; v_call: TRBV20-1; j_call: TRBJ2-7; clone_size: few; d_call: TRBD2
cdr3_aa: CSAHGTGLANYEQYF; cdr3_nt: TGCAGTGCCCACGGTACGGGGCTAGCGAACTACGAGCAGTACTTC; v_call: TRBV20-1; j_call: TRBJ2-7; clone_size: many; d_call: NA
cdr3_aa: CAWRRAANYGYTF; cdr3_nt: TGTGCCTGGAGAAGGGCAGCTAACTATGGCTACACCTTC; v_call: TRBV30; j_call: TRBJ1-2; clone_size: few; d_call: NA
cdr3_aa: CASSYSEANTEAFF; cdr3_nt: TGTGCCAGCAGTTACTCGGAGGCGAACACTGAAGCTTTCTTT; v_call: TRBV6-2/TRBV6-3; j_call: TRBJ1-1; clone_size: medium-sized; d_call: NA
cdr3_aa: CSARDLASGDTGELFF; cdr3_nt: TGCAGTGCTAGAGATTTGGCTAGCGGAGACACCGGGGAGCTGTTTTTT; v_call: TRBV20-1; j_call: TRBJ2-2; clone_size: many; d_call: TRBD2
cdr3_aa: CASSLRGAGQTDTQYF; cdr3_nt: TGTGCCAGCAGCTTAAGGGGGGCAGGGCAAACAGATACGCAGTATTTT; v_call: TRBV7-3; j_call: TRBJ2-3; clone_size: many; d_call: NA
cdr3_aa: CASSEGGTRSPLHF; cdr3_nt: TGTGCCAGCAGTGAAGGGGGCACTCGGTCACCCCTCCACTTT; v_call: TRBV2; j_call: TRBJ1-6; clone_size: many; d_call: NA
cdr3_aa: CSAFGGGDRTDTQYF; cdr3_nt: TGCAGTGCCTTCGGGGGGGGAGATAGGACAGATACGCAGTATTTT; v_call: TRBV20-1; j_call: TRBJ2-3; clone_size: once; d_call: TRBD2
cdr3_aa: CASSPTGNYEQYF; cdr3_nt: TGTGCCAGCAGCCCAACAGGAAACTACGAGCAGTACTTC; v_call: TRBV28; j_call: TRBJ2-7; clone_size: medium-sized; d_call: NA
cdr3_aa: CASRTVQETQYF; cdr3_nt: TGTGCCAGCAGGACAGTCCAAGAGACCCAGTACTTC; v_call: TRBV12-3/TRBV12-4; j_call: TRBJ2-5; clone_size: many; d_call: NA
cdr3_aa: CASSKTGELFF; cdr3_nt: TGTGCCAGCAGTAAGACCGGGGAGCTGTTTTTT; v_call: TRBV6-1; j_call: TRBJ2-2; clone_size: many; d_call: NA
cdr3_aa: CASSEGQGGQETQYF; cdr3_nt: TGTGCCAGCAGTGAAGGACAGGGGGGTCAAGAGACCCAGTACTTC; v_call: TRBV6-4; j_call: TRBJ2-5; clone_size: many; d_call: TRBD1
cdr3_aa: CASSLGSGNTIYF; cdr3_nt: TGTGCCAGCAGCTTGGGGTCTGGAAACACCATATATTTT; v_call: TRBV7-2; j_call: TRBJ1-3; clone_size: few; d_call: NA
cdr3_aa: CASSLGLAGSATQYF; cdr3_nt: TGTGCCAGCAGCCTTGGACTAGCGGGAAGTGCGACCCAGTACTTC; v_call: TRBV7-2; j_call: TRBJ2-5; clone_size: many; d_call: TRBD2
cdr3_aa: CASSYRKGDTEAFF; cdr3_nt: TGTGCCAGCAGCTACCGGAAAGGCGACACTGAAGCTTTCTTT; v_call: TRBV6-4; j_call: TRBJ1-1; clone_size: many; d_call: NA
cdr3_aa: CASSLPEGPTEQFF; cdr3_nt: TGTGCCAGCAGCCTACCGGAGGGACCCACTGAGCAGTTCTTC; v_call: TRBV12-3/TRBV12-4; j_call: TRBJ2-1; clone_size: many; d_call: NA
cdr3_aa: CTSSEWGGVGYGYTF; cdr3_nt: TGTACCAGCAGTGAATGGGGGGGAGTGGGGTATGGCTACACCTTC; v_call: TRBV6-1; j_call: TRBJ1-2; clone_size: NA; d_call: NA
cdr3_aa: CASRGLEDTGELFF; cdr3_nt: TGTGCCAGCAGAGGGTTAGAGGACACCGGGGAGCTGTTTTTT; v_call: TRBV6-2/TRBV6-3; j_call: TRBJ2-2; clone_size: medium-sized; d_call: NA
cdr3_aa: CVSITGASNGYTF; cdr3_nt: TGTGTCAGCATTACCGGGGCCTCCAATGGCTACACCTTC; v_call: TRBV27; j_call: TRBJ1-2; clone_size: NA; d_call: NA
cdr3_aa: CASSLRAGYNEQFF; cdr3_nt: TGTGCCAGCAGCCTCCGGGCCGGATACAATGAGCAGTTCTTC; v_call: TRBV27; j_call: TRBJ2-1; clone_size: many; d_call: NA
cdr3_aa: CSVDKRAGNEQFF; cdr3_nt: TGCAGCGTCGATAAGCGGGCCGGGAATGAGCAGTTCTTC; v_call: TRBV29-1; j_call: TRBJ2-1; clone_size: many; d_call: NA
cdr3_aa: CASSPGPTQYNEQFF; cdr3_nt: TGCGCCAGCAGCCCCGGACCGACCCAGTACAATGAGCAGTTCTTC; v_call: TRBV5-1; j_call: TRBJ2-1; clone_size: many; d_call: NA
cdr3_aa: CASSLAASGGAYEQYF; cdr3_nt: TGTGCCAGCAGCTTAGCCGCTAGCGGGGGGGCCTACGAGCAGTATTTC; v_call: TRBV7-2; j_call: TRBJ2-7; clone_size: NA; d_call: TRBD2
cdr3_aa: CASSQGPFNNEKLFF; cdr3_nt: TGTGCCAGCAGCCAAGGACCCTTTAATAATGAAAAACTGTTTTTT; v_call: TRBV11-2; j_call: TRBJ1-4; clone_size: many; d_call: NA
cdr3_aa: CSASTGTVTSGANVLTF; cdr3_nt: TGCAGTGCTAGCACCGGGACAGTGACCTCTGGGGCCAACGTCCTGACTTTC; v_call: TRBV20-1; j_call: TRBJ2-6; clone_size: NA; d_call: TRBD1
cdr3_aa: CASSDPGGRGTDTQYF; cdr3_nt: TGTGCCAGCAGTGACCCGGGCGGGAGAGGTACAGATACGCAGTATTTT; v_call: TRBV25-1; j_call: TRBJ2-3; clone_size: NA; d_call: TRBD2
cdr3_aa: CSARGTNEKLFF; cdr3_nt: TGCAGTGCTAGGGGAACTAATGAAAAACTGTTTTTT; v_call: TRBV20-1; j_call: TRBJ1-4; clone_size: many; d_call: NA
cdr3_aa: CASSADKNTEAFF; cdr3_nt: TGTGCCAGCTCCGCGGACAAGAACACTGAAGCTTTCTTT; v_call: TRBV18; j_call: TRBJ1-1; clone_size: NA; d_call: NA
cdr3_aa: CASRAFWSTYEQYF; cdr3_nt: TGTGCCAGCAGGGCCTTTTGGTCTACCTACGAGCAGTACTTC; v_call: TRBV6-1; j_call: TRBJ2-7; clone_size: NA; d_call: NA
cdr3_aa: CSVGDRGTGNTIYF; cdr3_nt: TGCAGCGTAGGGGACAGGGGGACAGGAAACACCATATATTTT; v_call: TRBV29-1; j_call: TRBJ1-3; clone_size: many; d_call: TRBD1
cdr3_aa: CASSLDDRAGTDTQYF; cdr3_nt: TGCGCCAGCAGCTTGGACGACAGGGCGGGCACAGATACGCAGTATTTT; v_call: TRBV5-1; j_call: TRBJ2-3; clone_size: many; d_call: TRBD1